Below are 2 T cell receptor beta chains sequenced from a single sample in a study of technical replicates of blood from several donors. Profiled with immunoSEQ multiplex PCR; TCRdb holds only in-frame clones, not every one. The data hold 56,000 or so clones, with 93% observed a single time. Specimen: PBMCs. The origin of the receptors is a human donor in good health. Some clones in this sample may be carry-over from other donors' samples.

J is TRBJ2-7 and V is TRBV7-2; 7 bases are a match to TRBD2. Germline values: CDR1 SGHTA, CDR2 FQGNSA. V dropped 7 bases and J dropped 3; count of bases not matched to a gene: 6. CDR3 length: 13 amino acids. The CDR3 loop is CASTRTRNYEQYF. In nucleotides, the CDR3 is TGTGCCAGCACAAGGACTAGGAACTACGAGCAGTACTTC.

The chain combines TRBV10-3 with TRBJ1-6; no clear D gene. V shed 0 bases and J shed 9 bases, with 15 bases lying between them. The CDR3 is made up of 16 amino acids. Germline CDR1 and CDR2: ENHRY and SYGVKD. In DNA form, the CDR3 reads TGTGCCATCAGTGAGTCTAACGGCGTTTACAGTTCACCCCTCCACTTT. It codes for CAISESNGVYSSPLHF.